This TCR beta chain emerged from a study of blood T cell repertoires in COVID-19. Across the study: Some COVID-19 samples were acute and others convalescent; all came from the United States, Italy and Spain. T cells, B-cell-depleted T cells, or PBMCs supplied cDNA or gDNA.

Germline CDR1 is MDHEN and CDR2 is SYDVKM. V gave up 7 bases and J gave up 4 bases, with 20 bases separating them. The CDR3 runs to 15 residues. As handled by the study authors: Reference gene primer amplification gave nucleated cell count estimates. TCRdb keeps only in-frame clones here, not all; method: immunoSEQ multiplex PCR. Clone size and the V and J calls come from that table; the DNA yielded D and trimming. Of some 250,000 clones listed, about 86% are singletons. The TCR originated in an elderly woman with acute or convalescent COVID-19. The rearrangement links TRBV28 to TRBJ2-7; D may be TRBD2 (6 bases). Sequencing input: peripheral blood. CDR3 sequence reads: CASMSSPGRSYEQYF. The CDR3 DNA sequence: TGTGCCAGCATGTCGAGCCCAGGGAGGTCTTACGAGCAGTACTTC.